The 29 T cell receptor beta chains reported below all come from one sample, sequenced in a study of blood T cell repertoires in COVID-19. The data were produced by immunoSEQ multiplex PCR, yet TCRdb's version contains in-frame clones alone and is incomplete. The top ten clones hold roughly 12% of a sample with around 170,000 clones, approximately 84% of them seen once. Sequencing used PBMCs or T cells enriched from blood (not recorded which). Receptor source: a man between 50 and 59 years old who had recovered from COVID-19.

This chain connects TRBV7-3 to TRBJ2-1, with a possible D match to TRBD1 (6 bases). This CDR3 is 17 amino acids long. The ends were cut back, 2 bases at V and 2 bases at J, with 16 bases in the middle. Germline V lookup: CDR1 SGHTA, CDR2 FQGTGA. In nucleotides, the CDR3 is TGTGCCAGCAGCTTAGGGGGACATACGTATCCCTACAATGAGCAGTTCTTC. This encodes CASSLGGHTYPYNEQFF.

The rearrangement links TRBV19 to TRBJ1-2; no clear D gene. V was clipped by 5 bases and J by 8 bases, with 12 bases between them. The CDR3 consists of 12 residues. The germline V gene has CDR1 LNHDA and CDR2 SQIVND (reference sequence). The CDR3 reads CASSGPGGGYTF. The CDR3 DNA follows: TGTGCCAGTAGTGGTCCAGGAGGAGGCTACACCTTC.

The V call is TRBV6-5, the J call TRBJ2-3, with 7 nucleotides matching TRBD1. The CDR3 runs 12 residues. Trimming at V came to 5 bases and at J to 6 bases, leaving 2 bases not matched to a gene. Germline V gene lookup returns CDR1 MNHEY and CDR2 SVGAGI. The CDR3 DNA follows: TGTGCCAGCAGTCCGGGACAGGATACGCAGTATTTT. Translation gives CASSPGQDTQYF.

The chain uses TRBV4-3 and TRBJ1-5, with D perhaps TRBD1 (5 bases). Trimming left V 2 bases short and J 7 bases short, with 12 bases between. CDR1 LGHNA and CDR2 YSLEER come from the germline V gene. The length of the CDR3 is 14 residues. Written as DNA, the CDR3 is TGCGCCAGCAGCCAAAGACGGGGGGGACAGCCCCAGCATTTT. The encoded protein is CASSQRRGGQPQHF.

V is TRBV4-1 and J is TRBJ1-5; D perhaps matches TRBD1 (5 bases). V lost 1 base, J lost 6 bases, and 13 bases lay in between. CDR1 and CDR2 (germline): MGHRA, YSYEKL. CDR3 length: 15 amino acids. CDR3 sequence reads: CASSQVQGSGQPQHF. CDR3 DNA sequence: TGCGCCAGCAGCCAAGTTCAGGGTTCGGGTCAGCCCCAGCATTTT.

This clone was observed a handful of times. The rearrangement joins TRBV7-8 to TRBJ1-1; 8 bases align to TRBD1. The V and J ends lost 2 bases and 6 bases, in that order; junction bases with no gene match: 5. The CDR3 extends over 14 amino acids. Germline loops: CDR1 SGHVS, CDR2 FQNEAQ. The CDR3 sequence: CASSLRQGLPEAFF. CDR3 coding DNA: TGTGCCAGCAGCTTAAGACAGGGGTTACCTGAAGCTTTCTTT.

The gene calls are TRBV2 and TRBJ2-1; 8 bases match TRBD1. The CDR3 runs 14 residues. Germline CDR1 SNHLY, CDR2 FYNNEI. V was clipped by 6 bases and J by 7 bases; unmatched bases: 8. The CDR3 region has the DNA TGTGCCAGCAGCTCAGGGGGCCTCAATAATGAGCAGTTCTTC. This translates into CASSSGGLNNEQFF.

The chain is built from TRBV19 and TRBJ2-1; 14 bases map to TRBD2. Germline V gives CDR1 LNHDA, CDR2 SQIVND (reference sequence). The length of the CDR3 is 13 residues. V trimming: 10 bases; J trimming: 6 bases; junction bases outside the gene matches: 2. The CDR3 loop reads CAIGTSGGNEQFF. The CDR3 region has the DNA TGTGCCATCGGGACTAGCGGGGGCAATGAGCAGTTCTTC. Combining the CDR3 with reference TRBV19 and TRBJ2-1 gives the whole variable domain DGGITQSPKYLFRKEGQNVTLSCEQNLNHDAMYWYRQDPGQGLRLIYYSQIVNDFQKGDIAEGYSVSREKKESFPLTVTSAQKNPTAFYLCAIGTSGGNEQFFGPGTRLTVL.

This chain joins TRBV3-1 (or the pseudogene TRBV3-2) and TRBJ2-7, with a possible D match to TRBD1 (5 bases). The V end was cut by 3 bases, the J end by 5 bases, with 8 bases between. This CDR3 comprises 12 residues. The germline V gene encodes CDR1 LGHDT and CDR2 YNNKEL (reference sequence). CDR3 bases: TGTGCCAGCAGCCACCTAGGGGACGAGCAGTACTTC. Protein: CASSHLGDEQYF.

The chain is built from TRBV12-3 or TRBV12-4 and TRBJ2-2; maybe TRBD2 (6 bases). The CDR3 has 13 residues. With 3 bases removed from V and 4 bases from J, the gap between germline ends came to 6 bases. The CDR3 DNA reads TGTGCCAGCAGTTTCGGGGGCACCGGGGAGCTGTTTTTT. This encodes CASSFGGTGELFF.

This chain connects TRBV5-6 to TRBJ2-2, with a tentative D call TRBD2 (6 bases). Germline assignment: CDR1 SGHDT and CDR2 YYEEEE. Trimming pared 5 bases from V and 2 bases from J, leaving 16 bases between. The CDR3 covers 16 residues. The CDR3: CASRAGFASNTGELFF. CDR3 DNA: TGTGCCAGCAGGGCGGGGTTCGCTTCTAACACCGGGGAGCTGTTTTTT.

The CDR3 loop is CASSLKRGGGFNQPQHF. The CDR3 DNA reads as TGTGCCAGCAGTTTAAAGAGGGGAGGGGGGTTCAATCAGCCCCAGCATTTT. The chain is built from TRBV27 and TRBJ1-5, with a possible D match to TRBD1 (6 bases). The V end was cut by 2 bases, the J end by 3 bases, with 17 bases between. The CDR3 has 17 residues. CDR1 and CDR2 from the germline V gene are MNHEY and SMNVEV (reference sequence).

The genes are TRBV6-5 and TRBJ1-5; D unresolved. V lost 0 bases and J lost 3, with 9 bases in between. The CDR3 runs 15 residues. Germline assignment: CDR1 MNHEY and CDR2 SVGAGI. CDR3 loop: CASSYSKRDNQPQHF. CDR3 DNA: TGTGCCAGCAGTTACTCGAAGCGGGACAATCAGCCCCAGCATTTT.

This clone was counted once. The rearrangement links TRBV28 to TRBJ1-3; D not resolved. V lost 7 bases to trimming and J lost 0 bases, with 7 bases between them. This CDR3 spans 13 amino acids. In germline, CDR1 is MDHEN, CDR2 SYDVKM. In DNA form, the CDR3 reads TGTGCCAGCAAACCGGGCTCTGGAAACACCATATATTTT. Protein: CASKPGSGNTIYF.

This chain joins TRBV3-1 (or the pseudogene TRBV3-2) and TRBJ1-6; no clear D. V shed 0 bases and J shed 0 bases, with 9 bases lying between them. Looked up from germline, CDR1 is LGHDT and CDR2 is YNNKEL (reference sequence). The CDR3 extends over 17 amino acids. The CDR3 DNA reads TGTGCCAGCAGCCAAGATTCGGGTTACTCCTATAATTCACCCCTCCACTTT. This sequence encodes CASSQDSGYSYNSPLHF.

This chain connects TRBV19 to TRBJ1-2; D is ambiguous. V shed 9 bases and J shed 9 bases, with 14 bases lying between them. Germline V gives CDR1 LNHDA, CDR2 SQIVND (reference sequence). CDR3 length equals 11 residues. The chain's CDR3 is CARHPPRCYTF. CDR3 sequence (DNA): TGTGCCAGACATCCTCCGAGGTGCTACACCTTC.

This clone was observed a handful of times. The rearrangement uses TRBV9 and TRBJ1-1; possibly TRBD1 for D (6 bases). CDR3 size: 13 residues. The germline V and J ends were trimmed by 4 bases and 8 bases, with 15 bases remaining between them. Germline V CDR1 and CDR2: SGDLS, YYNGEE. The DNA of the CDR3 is TGTGCCAGCAGCCCGAGGGGGAGGGGGGAAGCTTTCTTT. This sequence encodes CASSPRGRGEAFF. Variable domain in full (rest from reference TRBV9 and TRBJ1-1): DSGVTQTPKHLITATGQRVTLRCSPRSGDLSVYWYQQSLDQGLQFLIQYYNGEERAKGNILERFSAQQFPDLHSELNLSSLELGDSALYFCASSPRGRGEAFFGQGTRLTVV.

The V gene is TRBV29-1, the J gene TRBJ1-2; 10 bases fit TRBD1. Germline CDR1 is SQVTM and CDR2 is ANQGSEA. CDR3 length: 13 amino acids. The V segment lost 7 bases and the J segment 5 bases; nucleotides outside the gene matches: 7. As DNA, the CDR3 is TGCAGCGCCGTTCCGGGACAGGGGTATGGCTACACCTTC. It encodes CSAVPGQGYGYTF.

The CDR3 bases are TGTGCCAGCAGCCCCCTAGCGGGGACCACAGATACGCAGTATTTT. It codes for CASSPLAGTTDTQYF. J is TRBJ2-3 and V is TRBV7-6; 9 bases map to TRBD2. With 5 bases clipped from V and 2 bases from J, the junction kept 5 bases outside the gene matches. CDR1 SGHVS and CDR2 FNYEAQ come from the germline V gene. The CDR3 runs to 15 residues.

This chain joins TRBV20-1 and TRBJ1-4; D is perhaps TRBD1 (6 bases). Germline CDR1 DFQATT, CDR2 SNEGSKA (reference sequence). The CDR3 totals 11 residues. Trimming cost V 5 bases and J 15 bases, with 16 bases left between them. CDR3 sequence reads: CSALKTGPLFF. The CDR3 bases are TGCAGTGCTCTGAAGACAGGCCCATTGTTTTTT.

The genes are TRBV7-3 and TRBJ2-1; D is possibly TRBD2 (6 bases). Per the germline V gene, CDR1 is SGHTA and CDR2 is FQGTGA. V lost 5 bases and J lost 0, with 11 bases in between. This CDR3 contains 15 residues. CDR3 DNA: TGTGCCAGCAGCCCCTCGCGGGGCTCCTACAATGAGCAGTTCTTC. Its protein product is CASSPSRGSYNEQFF. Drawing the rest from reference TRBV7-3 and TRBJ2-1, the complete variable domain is GAGVSQTPSNKVTEKGKYVELRCDPISGHTALYWYRQSLGQGPEFLIYFQGTGAADDSGLPNDRFFAVRPEGSVSTLKIQRTERGDSAVYLCASSPSRGSYNEQFFGPGTRLTVL.

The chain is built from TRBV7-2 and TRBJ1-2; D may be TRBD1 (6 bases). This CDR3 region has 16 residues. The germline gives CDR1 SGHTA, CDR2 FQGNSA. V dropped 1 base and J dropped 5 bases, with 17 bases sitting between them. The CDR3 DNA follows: TGTGCCAGCAGCTTAGTAAATGACAGGAGGAATTATGGCTACACCTTC. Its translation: CASSLVNDRRNYGYTF.

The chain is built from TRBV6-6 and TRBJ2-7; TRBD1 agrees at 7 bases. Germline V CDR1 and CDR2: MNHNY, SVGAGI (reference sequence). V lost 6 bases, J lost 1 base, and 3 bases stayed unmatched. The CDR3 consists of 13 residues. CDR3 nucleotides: TGTGCCAGCAGCCAGACAGGGTCCTACGAGCAGTACTTC. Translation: CASSQTGSYEQYF.

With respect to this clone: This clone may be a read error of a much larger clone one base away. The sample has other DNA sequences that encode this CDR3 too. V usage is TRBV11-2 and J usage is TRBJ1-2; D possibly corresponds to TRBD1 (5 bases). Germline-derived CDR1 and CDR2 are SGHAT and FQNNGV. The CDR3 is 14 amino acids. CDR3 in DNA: TGTGCCAGCAGCTTAGATTGGCAGGGCTATGGCTATACCTTC. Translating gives CASSLDWQGYGYTF.

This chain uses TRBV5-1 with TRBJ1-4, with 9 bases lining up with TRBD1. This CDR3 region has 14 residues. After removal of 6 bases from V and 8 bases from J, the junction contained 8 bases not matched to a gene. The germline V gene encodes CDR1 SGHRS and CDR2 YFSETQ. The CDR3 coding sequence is TGCGCCAGCAACCGGGGACAGGGAGGGGAAAAACTGTTTTTT. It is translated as CASNRGQGGEKLFF.

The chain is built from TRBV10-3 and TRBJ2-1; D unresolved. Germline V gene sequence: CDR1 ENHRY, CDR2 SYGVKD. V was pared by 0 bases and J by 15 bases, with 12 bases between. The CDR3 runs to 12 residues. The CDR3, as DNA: TGTGCCATCAGTGAGTCTGCTAGAGCTAGGTTCTTC. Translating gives CAISESARARFF.

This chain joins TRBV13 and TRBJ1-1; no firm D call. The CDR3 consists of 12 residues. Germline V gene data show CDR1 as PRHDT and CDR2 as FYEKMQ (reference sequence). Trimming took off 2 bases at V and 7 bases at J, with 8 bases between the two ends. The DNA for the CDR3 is TGTGCCAGCAGCTTATTAGGCGGTGAAGCTTTCTTT. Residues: CASSLLGGEAFF.

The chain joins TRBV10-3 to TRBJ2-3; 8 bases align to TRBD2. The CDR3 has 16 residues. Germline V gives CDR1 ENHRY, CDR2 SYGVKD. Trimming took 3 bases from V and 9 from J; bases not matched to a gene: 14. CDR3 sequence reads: CAISDAGTRGSGTQYF. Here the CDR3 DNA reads TGTGCCATCAGTGACGCCGGGACTAGGGGGTCGGGAACGCAGTATTTT.

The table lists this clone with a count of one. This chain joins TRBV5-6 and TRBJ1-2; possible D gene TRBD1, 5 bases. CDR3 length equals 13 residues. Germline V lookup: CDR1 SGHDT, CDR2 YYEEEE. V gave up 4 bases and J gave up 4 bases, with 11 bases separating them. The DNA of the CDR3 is TGTGCCAGCAGCACGACAGTGGCCTATGGCTACACCTTC. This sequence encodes CASSTTVAYGYTF.